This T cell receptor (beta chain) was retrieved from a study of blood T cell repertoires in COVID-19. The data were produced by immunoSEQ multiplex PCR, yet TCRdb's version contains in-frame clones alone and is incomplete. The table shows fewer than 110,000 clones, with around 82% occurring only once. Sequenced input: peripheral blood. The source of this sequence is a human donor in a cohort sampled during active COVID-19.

The CDR3 here is CAGSRDYQANTGELFF. The CDR3 DNA reads TGTGCCGGGAGTCGGGACTACCAAGCGAACACCGGGGAGCTGTTTTTT. The rearrangement links TRBV5-4 to TRBJ2-2, with TRBD2 identical over 7 bases. Germline values: CDR1 SGHNT, CDR2 YYREEE (reference sequence). V shed 10 bases, J shed 0 bases, and the junction held 12 bases outside the gene matches. The CDR3 has 16 amino acids.